One and the same sample provided the 25 T cell receptor beta chains below, sequenced in a study of blood T cell repertoires in COVID-19. Libraries were prepared by immunoSEQ multiplex PCR; TCRdb keeps only in-frame clonotypes and omits some of them. Of 60,000 to 75,000 clones in the sample, approximately 90% were seen once. Material: peripheral blood. The receptors derive from a man aged 25 to 40 with acute or convalescent COVID-19.

The chain carries TRBV29-1 and TRBJ1-1; no firm D call. The CDR3 has 10 amino acids. Trimming shortened V by 4 bases and J by 4 bases, and 4 bases separated the two germline ends. Germline V gives CDR1 SQVTM, CDR2 ANQGSEA. This CDR3 reads CSVGGTEAFF. CDR3 nucleotides: TGCAGCGTTGGAGGCACTGAAGCTTTCTTT.

The chain is built from TRBV5-6 and TRBJ1-1; D may be TRBD1 (6 bases). The CDR3 covers 12 residues. Germline V gene data show CDR1 as SGHDT and CDR2 as YYEEEE. V dropped 10 bases and J dropped 1 base, with 11 bases sitting between them. The CDR3 here is CASQTGNTEAFF. In nucleotides, the CDR3 is TGTGCCTCTCAGACAGGGAACACTGAAGCTTTCTTT.

CDR3 residues: CASSLGGGTEAFF. Written as DNA, the CDR3 is TGTGCCAGCAGCTTAGGGGGAGGTACTGAAGCTTTCTTT. J is TRBJ1-1 and V is TRBV7-8; D call uncertain. V dropped 1 base and J dropped 5 bases, with 8 bases sitting between them. This CDR3 comprises 13 residues. Germline V CDR1 and CDR2: SGHVS, FQNEAQ. Complete variable domain (other parts from reference TRBV7-8 and TRBJ1-1): GAGVSQSPRYKVAKRGQDVALRCDPISGHVSLFWYQQALGQGPEFLTYFQNEAQLDKSGLPSDRFFAERPEGSVSTLKIQRTQQEDSAVYLCASSLGGGTEAFFGQGTRLTVV.

This clone was seen a handful of times. This rearrangement joins TRBV20-1 to TRBJ1-2, with a possible D match to TRBD1 (6 bases). Germline V gene lookup returns CDR1 DFQATT and CDR2 SNEGSKA (reference sequence). V was shortened by 3 bases and J by 5 bases, with 19 bases between the two germline ends. The CDR3 consists of 15 residues. Here the CDR3 reads CSASSGTGLRYGYTF. The DNA for the CDR3 is TGCAGTGCTAGTAGCGGAACAGGGCTACGGTATGGCTACACCTTC.

This sequence joins TRBV3-1 (or the pseudogene TRBV3-2) and TRBJ1-2; a weak D match, TRBD1 (6 bases). The V end was cut by 1 base, the J end by 4 bases, with 13 bases between. Per germline, CDR1 LGHDT and CDR2 YNNKEL (reference sequence). The CDR3 length is 15 residues. The CDR3 region is CASSQGLDSPYGYTF. In DNA, the CDR3 is TGTGCCAGCAGCCAAGGATTGGACAGCCCCTATGGCTACACCTTC.

This chain links TRBV2 with TRBJ1-2, with D maybe TRBD1 (6 bases). The CDR3 is 17 amino acids. Trimming took 1 base from V and 9 from J, leaving 24 bases between them. The germline V gene has CDR1 SNHLY and CDR2 FYNNEI. CDR3 sequence: CASSEEYSWGHLRSYTF. The CDR3 DNA sequence: TGTGCCAGCAGTGAAGAATATTCATGGGGACACTTAAGGAGCTACACCTTC.

This chain joins TRBV4-1 and TRBJ2-2; no definite D call. The V gene lost 11 bases and the J gene lost 1 base, with 14 bases spanning the gap. Germline lookup yields CDR1 MGHRA and CDR2 YSYEKL. The CDR3 has 14 amino acids. The CDR3 protein is CAPPRQKNTGELFF. The CDR3 coding sequence is TGCGCCCCTCCTAGGCAGAAGAACACCGGGGAGCTGTTTTTT.

This clone was recorded once. J is TRBJ1-1 and V is TRBV10-3; no clear D. The CDR3 runs 12 residues. Germline CDR1 reads ENHRY; CDR2 reads SYGVKD. Trimming left V 2 bases short and J 11 bases short, with 12 bases between. The CDR3 is CAISETGHHAFF. The DNA of the CDR3 is TGTGCCATCAGTGAGACGGGTCACCACGCTTTCTTT.

J is TRBJ2-1 and V is TRBV4-1, with no clear D. CDR1 MGHRA and CDR2 YSYEKL come from the germline V gene. The CDR3 sequence is 16 residues long. V gave up 1 base and J gave up 2 bases, with 12 bases separating them. The CDR3 DNA follows: TGCGCCAGCAGCCAAGTTCGTCTAGTGGCCTACAATGAGCAGTTCTTC. This encodes CASSQVRLVAYNEQFF.

V gene TRBV6-2 or TRBV6-3 combines with J gene TRBJ1-2; D gene uncertain. The CDR3 runs 16 residues. Trimming shortened V by 0 bases and J by 2 bases, and 13 bases separated the two germline ends. Germline CDR1 and CDR2: MNHEY and SVGEGT. CDR3 sequence: CASSYSTSGGNYGYTF. As DNA, the CDR3 is TGTGCCAGCAGTTACTCGACTTCCGGAGGGAACTATGGCTACACCTTC.

This clone was observed a single time. The chain uses TRBV7-2 and TRBJ1-2, with TRBD1 matching 10 bases. CDR1 and CDR2 from the germline V gene are SGHTA and FQGNSA. The CDR3 runs 14 residues. Trimming took 5 bases from V and 8 from J; bases not matched to a gene: 8. The CDR3 here is CASSLRQGAGGYTF. As DNA, the CDR3 is TGTGCCAGCAGCCTCCGACAGGGGGCGGGGGGCTACACCTTC.

The chain combines TRBV30 with TRBJ1-5, with 7 nucleotides matching TRBD1. The CDR3 extends over 14 amino acids. Per the germline V gene, CDR1 is GTSNPN and CDR2 is SVGIG (reference sequence). Losses at the gene ends were 7 bases for V and 2 bases for J; bases not matched to a gene: 8. This CDR3 is CAFTGELGNQPQHF. CDR3 DNA sequence: TGTGCCTTCACAGGGGAGCTTGGCAATCAGCCCCAGCATTTT.

The chain uses TRBV7-9 and TRBJ1-1; D remains ambiguous. Germline loops: CDR1 SEHNR, CDR2 FQNEAQ (reference sequence). This CDR3 has 14 residues. V lost 6 bases, J lost 1 base, and 12 bases lay in between. As DNA, the CDR3 is TGTGCCAGCAGTCCTGTTCGGGGGAACACTGAAGCTTTCTTT. It yields the protein CASSPVRGNTEAFF.

The V and J genes are TRBV19 and TRBJ1-5; no firm D call. CDR1 and CDR2 from the germline V gene are LNHDA and SQIVND (reference sequence). The CDR3 has 15 residues. V dropped 5 bases and J dropped 4 bases, with 15 bases sitting between them. The CDR3 loop reads CASSPRLANNQPQHF. For the CDR3, the DNA is TGTGCCAGTAGTCCCCGGCTAGCTAATAATCAGCCCCAGCATTTT.

This chain connects TRBV5-1 to TRBJ2-1, with TRBD2 matching over 7 bases. The CDR3 spans 14 residues. Losses at the gene ends were 3 bases for V and 6 bases for J; bases not matched to a gene: 6. Germline V CDR1 and CDR2: SGHRS, YFSETQ. Here the CDR3 DNA reads TGCGCCAGCAGCTATGGACTAGTGGGCAATGAGCAGTTCTTC. This gives the protein CASSYGLVGNEQFF.

The chain couples TRBV19 to TRBJ1-2, with 7 bases aligning to TRBD1. Losses at the gene ends were 3 bases for V and 2 bases for J; bases not matched to a gene: 6. Germline loops: CDR1 LNHDA, CDR2 SQIVND (reference sequence). The CDR3 has 15 amino acids. The CDR3 sequence is CASSIPGQINYGYTF. The DNA of the CDR3 is TGTGCCAGTAGTATCCCGGGACAGATCAACTATGGCTACACCTTC.

This chain joins TRBV5-1 and TRBJ2-2; 11 bases align to TRBD1. This CDR3 is 16 amino acids long. Germline CDR1 and CDR2: SGHRS and YFSETQ. Trimming removed 6 bases from V and 5 bases from J; junction bases left unmatched: 9. Here the CDR3 reads CASIPGTGGYTGELFF. CDR3 sequence (DNA): TGCGCCAGCATCCCCGGGACAGGGGGTTATACCGGGGAGCTGTTTTTT.

The chain employs TRBV19 and TRBJ2-3; TRBD2 might be the D (7 bases). The V gene's germline CDR1 is LNHDA and CDR2 SQIVND (reference sequence). The CDR3 runs 17 residues. V lost 5 bases and J lost 6, with 24 bases in between. Written as DNA, the CDR3 is TGTGCCAGTAGTGTCCTTTTAGGGGGGAGGGCCAAGGATACGCAGTATTTT. It is translated as CASSVLLGGRAKDTQYF.

The chain carries TRBV4-2 and TRBJ1-1; D call uncertain. The V end was cut by 0 bases, the J end by 1 base, with 6 bases between. Germline lookup yields CDR1 LGHNA and CDR2 YNFKEQ. The CDR3 runs to 14 residues. CDR3 amino acids: CASSQELQNTEAFF. In DNA, the CDR3 is TGTGCCAGCAGCCAAGAACTCCAGAACACTGAAGCTTTCTTT.

This rearrangement joins TRBV7-2 to TRBJ2-7, with TRBD1 matching 7 bases. Germline-derived CDR1 and CDR2 are SGHTA and FQGNSA. The CDR3 is made up of 15 amino acids. The V segment lost 4 bases and the J segment 2 bases; nucleotides outside the gene matches: 8. The CDR3 nucleotides are TGTGCCAGCAGCTCAGTAGGGACAGTGACCTACGAGCAGTACTTC. Residues: CASSSVGTVTYEQYF.

This chain uses TRBV6-2 or TRBV6-3 with TRBJ1-4; D uncertain. Germline V CDR1 and CDR2: MNHEY, SVGEGT. CDR3 length equals 16 residues. With 5 bases removed from V and 4 bases from J, the gap between germline ends came to 17 bases. The CDR3 nucleotides read TGTGCCAGCAGTCACCGCCCCCGAGGCCTTAATGAAAAACTGTTTTTT. Protein sequence: CASSHRPRGLNEKLFF.

This chain uses TRBV18 with TRBJ1-5; 8 bases match TRBD1. This CDR3 is built from 14 residues. J gave up 7 bases and V 3 bases, and 5 bases lay outside the gene matches. The germline CDR1 and CDR2 sequences are KGHSH and LQKENI. CDR3: CASSPSGGRQPQHF. The CDR3, as DNA: TGTGCCAGCTCACCTTCAGGGGGCCGACAGCCCCAGCATTTT.

This chain links TRBV12-3 or TRBV12-4 with TRBJ1-6; maybe TRBD1 (5 bases). CDR3 length equals 12 residues. V lost 5 bases and J 11 bases, leaving 10 bases between the germline ends. The CDR3 region is CASSAGVAPLHF. As DNA, the CDR3 is TGTGCCAGCAGTGCGGGGGTGGCACCCCTCCACTTT.

The chain couples TRBV4-1 to TRBJ2-2; D might be TRBD1 (5 bases). The CDR3 contains 18 residues. With 0 bases removed from V and 6 bases from J, the gap between germline ends came to 20 bases. From germline, CDR1 is MGHRA and CDR2 YSYEKL. The CDR3 DNA follows: TGCGCCAGCAGCCAAGATCTCCAGGGTAGGGTCAGTTCCGGGGAGCTGTTTTTT. It specifies CASSQDLQGRVSSGELFF.

The gene calls are TRBV5-4 and TRBJ1-6; 7 bases line up with TRBD1. The V segment lost 1 base and the J segment 4 bases; nucleotides outside the gene matches: 2. CDR1 SGHNT and CDR2 YYREEE come from the germline V gene (reference sequence). The CDR3 length is 15 residues. DNA of the CDR3: TGTGCCAGCAGCTTGAAACAGGGGTATAATTCACCCCTCCACTTT. Protein product: CASSLKQGYNSPLHF.